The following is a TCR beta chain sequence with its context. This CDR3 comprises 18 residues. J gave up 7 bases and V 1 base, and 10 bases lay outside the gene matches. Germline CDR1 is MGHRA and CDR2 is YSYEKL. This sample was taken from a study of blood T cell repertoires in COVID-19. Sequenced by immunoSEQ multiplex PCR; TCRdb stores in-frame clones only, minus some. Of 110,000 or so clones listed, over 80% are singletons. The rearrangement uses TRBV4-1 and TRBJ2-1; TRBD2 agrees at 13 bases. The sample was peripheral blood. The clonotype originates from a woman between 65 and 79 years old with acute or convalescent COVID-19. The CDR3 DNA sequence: TGCGCCAGCAGCCAAGCGGTACTAGCGGGGGGGCCCCCTAATGAGCAGTTCTTC. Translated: CASSQAVLAGGPPNEQFF.